The rows below give T cell receptor beta chains drawn from one sample of a study of early T cells in non-severe SARS-CoV-2 infection. TCRdb independently ran MiXCR on the 5' RACE reads; one entry per CDR3 protein. This table holds around 53,000 distinct CDR3 sequences, about 7.8% found once. Material for sequencing was whole blood. The receptors here all came from an adult who was a healthcare worker with PCR-confirmed SARS-CoV-2 infection or an uninfected control (not recorded which). The CDR3 runs from the conserved cysteine through the conserved F or W. The order of the fields is J gene, V gene, D gene, clone size, CDR3 DNA, CDR3 protein. D genes are given only for firm matches. Part of the rows lack a size; the others show once, few, many or a class for expanded clones.

J gene: TRBJ1-3
V gene: TRBV4-3
D gene: NA
clone size: many
CDR3 DNA: TGCGCCAGCAGCCAGGGCCACCCAGGGGTCACTGGAAACACCATATATTTT
CDR3 protein: CASSQGHPGVTGNTIYF

J gene: TRBJ1-3
V gene: TRBV12-3/TRBV12-4
D gene: NA
clone size: few
CDR3 DNA: TGTGCCAGCATCTACCCTGGGGGCTCTGGAAACACCATATATTTT
CDR3 protein: CASIYPGGSGNTIYF

J gene: TRBJ2-3
V gene: TRBV9
D gene: TRBD2
clone size: few
CDR3 DNA: TGTGCCAGCAGCGCGACTAGCGGGGAAACAGATACGCAGTATTTT
CDR3 protein: CASSATSGETDTQYF

J gene: TRBJ2-7
V gene: TRBV18
D gene: NA
clone size: many
CDR3 DNA: TGTGCCAGCTCACCCACCTTAAGCTCCTACGAGCAGTACTTC
CDR3 protein: CASSPTLSSYEQYF

J gene: TRBJ2-5
V gene: TRBV7-9
D gene: NA
clone size: NA
CDR3 DNA: TGTGCCAGCAGAAGTCCTACTAGCTTAGAGACCCAGTACTTC
CDR3 protein: CASRSPTSLETQYF

J gene: TRBJ2-3
V gene: TRBV20-1
D gene: NA
clone size: many
CDR3 DNA: TGCAGTGCAAGGGGTCTAACCCAGGGAGATACGCAGTATTTT
CDR3 protein: CSARGLTQGDTQYF

J gene: TRBJ2-7
V gene: TRBV11-2
D gene: TRBD1
clone size: NA
CDR3 DNA: TGTGCCAGCAGCTTAGCTGGGACAGGGATTTACGAGCAGTACTTC
CDR3 protein: CASSLAGTGIYEQYF

J gene: TRBJ2-5
V gene: TRBV28
D gene: NA
clone size: NA
CDR3 DNA: TGTGCCAGCAGTTCAGGACAGCCTCAAGAGACCCAGTACTTC
CDR3 protein: CASSSGQPQETQYF

J gene: TRBJ1-2
V gene: TRBV10-1
D gene: TRBD1
clone size: NA
CDR3 DNA: TGCGCCAGCAGTGAGTCTCCGGGGACAGACTACACCTTC
CDR3 protein: CASSESPGTDYTF

J gene: TRBJ1-2
V gene: TRBV28
D gene: NA
clone size: many
CDR3 DNA: TGTGCCACAGGGAACTATGGCTACACCTTC
CDR3 protein: CATGNYGYTF

J gene: TRBJ1-1
V gene: TRBV28
D gene: TRBD1
clone size: few
CDR3 DNA: TGTGCCAGCAGCCAGGGACAGAGCGGGGTCGCTCGAAGCTTT
CDR3 protein: CASSQGQSGVARSF

J gene: TRBJ1-1
V gene: TRBV12-3/TRBV12-4
D gene: TRBD1
clone size: NA
CDR3 DNA: TGTGCCAGCAGCGTCTATGGGGACAGGGTTAAAGCTTTCTTT
CDR3 protein: CASSVYGDRVKAFF

J gene: TRBJ2-7
V gene: TRBV3-1
D gene: NA
clone size: many
CDR3 DNA: TGTGCCAGCAGCCAAGCGCTAAGAGCCTACGAGCAGTACTTC
CDR3 protein: CASSQALRAYEQYF

J gene: TRBJ1-6
V gene: TRBV20-1
D gene: NA
clone size: NA
CDR3 DNA: TGCAGTGCTAGAATGGACAGAATTAATTCACCCCTCCACTTT
CDR3 protein: CSARMDRINSPLHF

J gene: TRBJ2-5
V gene: TRBV29-1
D gene: NA
clone size: NA
CDR3 DNA: TGCAGCGTAAAGACAGCCTACGGTATAATAGAGACCCAGTACTTC
CDR3 protein: CSVKTAYGIIETQYF

J gene: TRBJ1-5
V gene: TRBV2
D gene: TRBD1
clone size: many
CDR3 DNA: TGTGCCAGCAGTGAAGACAGGGGGCTACAGCCCCAGCATTTT
CDR3 protein: CASSEDRGLQPQHF

J gene: TRBJ2-2
V gene: TRBV18
D gene: NA
clone size: NA
CDR3 DNA: TGTGCCAGCTCACCACGGGCCGGGGAGCTGTTTTTT
CDR3 protein: CASSPRAGELFF

J gene: TRBJ1-1
V gene: TRBV7-9
D gene: NA
clone size: NA
CDR3 DNA: TGTGCCAGCAGCCGACAGAACACTGAAGCTTTCTTT
CDR3 protein: CASSRQNTEAFF

J gene: TRBJ2-3
V gene: TRBV18
D gene: TRBD2
clone size: many
CDR3 DNA: TGTGCCAGCTCACCAGGACTAGCTAGCACAGATACGCAGTATTTT
CDR3 protein: CASSPGLASTDTQYF

J gene: TRBJ2-1
V gene: TRBV7-3
D gene: NA
clone size: NA
CDR3 DNA: TGTGCCAGCAGCTCATCGTCGGGAGAGCAGTTCTTC
CDR3 protein: CASSSSSGEQFF

J gene: TRBJ2-7
V gene: TRBV6-6
D gene: NA
clone size: NA
CDR3 DNA: TGTGCCAGCAAAGAGACTAACGACATCTACGAGCAGTACTTC
CDR3 protein: CASKETNDIYEQYF

J gene: TRBJ1-4
V gene: TRBV25-1
D gene: NA
clone size: NA
CDR3 DNA: TGTGCCAGCAGTTACCGGGGGGCAAGGGAAAAACTGTTTTTT
CDR3 protein: CASSYRGAREKLFF

J gene: TRBJ2-7
V gene: TRBV20-1
D gene: TRBD2
clone size: NA
CDR3 DNA: TGCAGTGCTACCCTTCCGGGAGGGGGGCCCGGCTACGAGCAGTACTTC
CDR3 protein: CSATLPGGGPGYEQYF

J gene: TRBJ2-2
V gene: TRBV3-1
D gene: NA
clone size: many
CDR3 DNA: TGTGCCAGCCGGCCCACTTACACCGGGGAGCTGTTTTTT
CDR3 protein: CASRPTYTGELFF

J gene: TRBJ1-1
V gene: TRBV18
D gene: NA
clone size: many
CDR3 DNA: TGTGCCAGCTCACCACAGGGCGTGAACACTGAAGCTTTCTTT
CDR3 protein: CASSPQGVNTEAFF

J gene: TRBJ1-5
V gene: TRBV6-1
D gene: NA
clone size: many
CDR3 DNA: TGTGCCAGCAGTGAAGTGTCTAGCAATCAGCCCCAGCATTTT
CDR3 protein: CASSEVSSNQPQHF

J gene: TRBJ1-2
V gene: TRBV30
D gene: TRBD1
clone size: many
CDR3 DNA: TGTGCCTGGAGTGAAGACAGGGGCTGGGGCTACACCTTC
CDR3 protein: CAWSEDRGWGYTF

J gene: TRBJ1-1
V gene: TRBV3-1
D gene: TRBD1
clone size: NA
CDR3 DNA: TGTGCCAGCAGCCCCAAGGCAGGGGGTGAAGCTTTCTTT
CDR3 protein: CASSPKAGGEAFF

J gene: TRBJ2-1
V gene: TRBV6-6
D gene: NA
clone size: many
CDR3 DNA: TGTGCCAGCACCCTTAATAATGAGCAGTTCTTC
CDR3 protein: CASTLNNEQFF

J gene: TRBJ2-1
V gene: TRBV20-1
D gene: TRBD2
clone size: NA
CDR3 DNA: TGCAGTGCTAGAGATCTAGCGGGGGGGGACAATGAGCAGTTCTTC
CDR3 protein: CSARDLAGGDNEQFF

J gene: TRBJ1-5
V gene: TRBV6-1
D gene: NA
clone size: many
CDR3 DNA: TGTGCCAGCACCCGAAGGTGGGGGGATAGCAATCAGCCCCAGCATTTT
CDR3 protein: CASTRRWGDSNQPQHF

J gene: TRBJ2-1
V gene: TRBV5-1
D gene: NA
clone size: many
CDR3 DNA: TGCGCCAGCAGCCCGGGGGACAAGTACAATGAGCAGTTCTTC
CDR3 protein: CASSPGDKYNEQFF

J gene: TRBJ1-1
V gene: TRBV7-9
D gene: TRBD1
clone size: NA
CDR3 DNA: TGTGCCAGCAGCCCGCCGACAGGGAAGAAAAAGAACACTGAAGCTTTCTTT
CDR3 protein: CASSPPTGKKKNTEAFF

J gene: TRBJ1-5
V gene: TRBV19
D gene: NA
clone size: NA
CDR3 DNA: TGTGCCAGTAGTAGGTCAGTCAATCAGCCCCAGCATTTT
CDR3 protein: CASSRSVNQPQHF

J gene: TRBJ1-2
V gene: TRBV28
D gene: NA
clone size: many
CDR3 DNA: TGTGCCAGCAGTTTATGGGTGGGACCGTCTAACTATGGCTACACCTTC
CDR3 protein: CASSLWVGPSNYGYTF

J gene: TRBJ2-2
V gene: TRBV12-3/TRBV12-4
D gene: NA
clone size: many
CDR3 DNA: TGTGCCAGCAGTTCAGGCTTAGGAGGCACCGGGGAGCTGTTTTTT
CDR3 protein: CASSSGLGGTGELFF

J gene: TRBJ1-6
V gene: TRBV20-1
D gene: TRBD1
clone size: many
CDR3 DNA: TGCAGTGCTAGAGATCGGACAGGGCTTTCACCCCTCCACTTT
CDR3 protein: CSARDRTGLSPLHF

J gene: TRBJ2-7
V gene: TRBV20-1
D gene: NA
clone size: many
CDR3 DNA: TGCAGTGCTCCACTGATATCCTCCTACGAGCAGTACTTC
CDR3 protein: CSAPLISSYEQYF

J gene: TRBJ1-2
V gene: TRBV12-3/TRBV12-4
D gene: NA
clone size: NA
CDR3 DNA: TGTGCCAGCACCCCAGGAATCGGGCCTAACTATGGCTACACCTTC
CDR3 protein: CASTPGIGPNYGYTF

J gene: TRBJ1-1
V gene: TRBV7-9
D gene: NA
clone size: many
CDR3 DNA: TGTGCCAGCAGCTTATCTTCTGAAGCTTTCTTT
CDR3 protein: CASSLSSEAFF

J gene: TRBJ2-7
V gene: TRBV30
D gene: NA
clone size: few
CDR3 DNA: TGTGCCTGGAGTGCAGATAAGGCGGGGCAGCGCTCCTACGAGCAGTACTTC
CDR3 protein: CAWSADKAGQRSYEQYF